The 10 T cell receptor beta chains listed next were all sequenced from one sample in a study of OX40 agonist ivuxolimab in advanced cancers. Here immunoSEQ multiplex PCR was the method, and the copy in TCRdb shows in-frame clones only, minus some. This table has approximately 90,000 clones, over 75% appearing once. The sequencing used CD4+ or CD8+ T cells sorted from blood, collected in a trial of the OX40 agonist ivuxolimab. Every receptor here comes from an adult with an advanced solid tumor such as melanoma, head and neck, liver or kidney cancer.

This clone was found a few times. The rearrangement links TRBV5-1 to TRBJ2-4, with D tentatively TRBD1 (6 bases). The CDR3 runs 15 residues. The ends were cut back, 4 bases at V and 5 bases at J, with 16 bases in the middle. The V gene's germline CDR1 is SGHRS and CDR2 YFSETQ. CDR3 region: CASSPEPGAQNIQYF. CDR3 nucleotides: TGCGCCAGCAGCCCGGAGCCAGGGGCCCAAAACATTCAGTACTTC.

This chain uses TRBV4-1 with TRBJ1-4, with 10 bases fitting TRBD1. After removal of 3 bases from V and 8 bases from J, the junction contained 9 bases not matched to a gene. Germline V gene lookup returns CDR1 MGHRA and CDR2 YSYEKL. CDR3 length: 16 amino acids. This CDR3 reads CASSQTSGTGVEKLFF. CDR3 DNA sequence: TGCGCCAGCAGCCAGACCTCAGGGACAGGGGTAGAAAAACTGTTTTTT.

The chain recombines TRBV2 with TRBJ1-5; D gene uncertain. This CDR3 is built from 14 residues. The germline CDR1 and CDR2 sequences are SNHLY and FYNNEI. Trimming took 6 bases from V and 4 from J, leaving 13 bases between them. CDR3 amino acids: CASRRQEPNQPQHF. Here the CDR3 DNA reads TGTGCCAGCAGGCGTCAGGAGCCTAATCAGCCCCAGCATTTT.

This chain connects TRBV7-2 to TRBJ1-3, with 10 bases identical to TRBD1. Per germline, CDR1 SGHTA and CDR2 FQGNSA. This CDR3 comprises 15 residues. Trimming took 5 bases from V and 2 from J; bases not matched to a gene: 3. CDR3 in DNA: TGTGCCAGCAGCACCGGGACAGGGGCTGGAAACACCATATATTTT. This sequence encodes CASSTGTGAGNTIYF.

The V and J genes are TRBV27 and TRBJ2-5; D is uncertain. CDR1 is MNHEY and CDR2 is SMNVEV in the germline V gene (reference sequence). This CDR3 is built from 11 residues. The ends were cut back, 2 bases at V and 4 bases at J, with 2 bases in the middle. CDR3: CASSLIETQYF. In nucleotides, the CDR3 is TGTGCCAGCAGTTTAATAGAGACCCAGTACTTC.

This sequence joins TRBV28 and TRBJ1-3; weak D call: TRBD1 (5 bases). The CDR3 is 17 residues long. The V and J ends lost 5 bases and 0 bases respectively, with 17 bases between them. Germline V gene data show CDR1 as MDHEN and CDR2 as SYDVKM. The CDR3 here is CASSEGRGRSSGNTIYF. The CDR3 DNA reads TGTGCCAGCAGTGAGGGACGCGGACGAAGCTCTGGAAACACCATATATTTT.

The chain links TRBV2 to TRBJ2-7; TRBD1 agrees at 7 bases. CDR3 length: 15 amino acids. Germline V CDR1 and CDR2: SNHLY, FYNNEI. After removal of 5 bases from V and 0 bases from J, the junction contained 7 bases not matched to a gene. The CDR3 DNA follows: TGTGCCAGCAGTTCTATTGACAGGGTCTCCTACGAGCAGTACTTC. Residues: CASSSIDRVSYEQYF.

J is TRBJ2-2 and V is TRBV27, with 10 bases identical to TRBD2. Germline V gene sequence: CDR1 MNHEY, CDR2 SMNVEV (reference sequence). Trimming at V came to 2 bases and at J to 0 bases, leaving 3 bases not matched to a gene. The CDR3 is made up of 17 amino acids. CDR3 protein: CASSLIGLAANTGELFF. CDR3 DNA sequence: TGTGCCAGCAGTTTAATAGGACTAGCGGCGAACACCGGGGAGCTGTTTTTT.

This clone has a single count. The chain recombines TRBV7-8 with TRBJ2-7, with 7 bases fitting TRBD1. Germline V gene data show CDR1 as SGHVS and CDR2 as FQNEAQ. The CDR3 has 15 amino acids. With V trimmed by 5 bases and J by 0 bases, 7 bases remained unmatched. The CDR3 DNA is TGTGCCAGCAGCCTTGACAGGGTCCCCTCCTACGAGCAGTACTTC. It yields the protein CASSLDRVPSYEQYF.

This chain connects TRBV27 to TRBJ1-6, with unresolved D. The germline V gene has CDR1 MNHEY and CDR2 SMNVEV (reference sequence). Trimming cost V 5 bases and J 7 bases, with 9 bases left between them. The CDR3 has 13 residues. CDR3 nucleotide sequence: TGTGCCAGCAGTGGGGTACGAAATTCACCCCTCCACTTT. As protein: CASSGVRNSPLHF.